The clone carrying this TCR beta chain was recorded a few times. Antigen: not known. UMIs and sample barcodes were carried by the TCR alpha and TCR beta cDNA libraries that 5'RACE produced using constant-segment primers. From the 5' RACE reads, TCRdb called clonotypes with MiXCR, one entry per CDR3 protein. The sample yields tens of thousands of distinct CDR3 sequences, around 15% seen once. Germline assignment: CDR1 SGHRS and CDR2 YFSETQ. This CDR3 has 15 amino acids. V lost 1 base and J 1 base, leaving 11 bases between the germline ends. The source of the sample is a study of T-cell memory formation after mild COVID-19. Looking at the study overall: Among the donors, TCR clusters were largely specific to each donor. Study results and caveats: While clones contracting from day 15 to 85 were balanced between CD4 and CD8, later expanders leaned CD4+.

This receptor was taken from a man between 18 and 35 years old who had mild COVID-19 (a few samples of this study predate the infection). Cell type and time point are not known. This sequence joins TRBV5-1 and TRBJ2-5, with a tentative D call TRBD1 (5 bases). Sequencing input: PBMCs or a T cell subset sorted from them (not recorded which). The CDR3 nucleotides read TGCGCCAGCAGCTTGAGGTCAGGGTTCCAAGAGACCCAGTACTTC. Its protein product is CASSLRSGFQETQYF.